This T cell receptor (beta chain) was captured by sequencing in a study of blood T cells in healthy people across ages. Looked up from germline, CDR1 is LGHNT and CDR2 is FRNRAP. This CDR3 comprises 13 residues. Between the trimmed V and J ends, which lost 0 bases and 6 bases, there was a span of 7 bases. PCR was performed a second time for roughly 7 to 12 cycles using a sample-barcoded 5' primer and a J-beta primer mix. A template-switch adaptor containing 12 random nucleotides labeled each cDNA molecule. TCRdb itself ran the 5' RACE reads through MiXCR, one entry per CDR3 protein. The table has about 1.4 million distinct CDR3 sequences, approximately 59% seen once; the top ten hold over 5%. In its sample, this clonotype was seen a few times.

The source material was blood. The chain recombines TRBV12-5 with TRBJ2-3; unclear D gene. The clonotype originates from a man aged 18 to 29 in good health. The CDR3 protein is CASGLVAGDTQYF. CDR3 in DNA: TGTGCTAGTGGTTTGGTCGCTGGTGATACGCAGTATTTT. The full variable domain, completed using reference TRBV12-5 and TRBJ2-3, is DARVTQTPRHKVTEMGQEVTMRCQPILGHNTVFWYRQTMMQGLELLAYFRNRAPLDDSGMPKDRFSAEMPDATLATLKIQPSEPRDSAVYFCASGLVAGDTQYFGPGTRLTVL.